Below are 28 T cell receptor beta chains sequenced from a single sample in a study of blood T cell repertoires in COVID-19 (dated by TCRdb to the early 2020s). Libraries were made using the immunoSEQ multiplex PCR assay. Drawn from immuneACCESS, this table holds only the in-frame rearrangements with V and J called that TCRdb kept. Clones are partly lost; checked studies trace under half to an unresolved V gene and leave the rest unexplained. The sample records 150,000 to 200,000 clones, approximately 86% of which are singletons. The ten largest clones take up about 8.6% of the sample. Sequencing used peripheral blood. These receptors were taken from a man in his fifties or sixties with active or convalescent COVID-19.

The V call is TRBV19, the J call TRBJ1-2; 10 nucleotides agree with TRBD1. The CDR3 extends over 13 amino acids. The J segment lost 8 bases and the V segment lost 8 bases, leaving 8 bases of the junction unmatched. The germline V gene encodes CDR1 LNHDA and CDR2 SQIVND (reference sequence). The CDR3 loop reads CASRTGTGVGYTF. CDR3 DNA sequence: TGTGCCAGTCGGACCGGGACAGGGGTCGGCTACACCTTC.

The rearrangement uses TRBV11-3 and TRBJ2-3; 12 nucleotides match TRBD1. The CDR3 loop spans 18 amino acids. V lost 5 bases and J lost 6; bases outside the gene matches: 15. The germline V gene encodes CDR1 SGHNT and CDR2 YENEEA. CDR3 nucleotides: TGTGCCAGCAGCGCACCTTCCGGGACAGGGGGCGCGTGGGATACGCAGTATTTT. Translation: CASSAPSGTGGAWDTQYF.

This CDR3 is CASSSLGGSNTEAFF. CDR3 sequence (DNA): TGTGCCAGCAGCTCCCTGGGGGGAAGTAACACTGAAGCTTTCTTT. The V gene is TRBV7-9, the J gene TRBJ1-1; the D gene is possibly TRBD1 (5 bases). The germline CDR1 and CDR2 sequences are SEHNR and FQNEAQ (reference sequence). This CDR3 is 15 amino acids long. The V and J ends lost 4 bases and 2 bases respectively, with 14 bases between them.

The chain combines TRBV12-3 or TRBV12-4 with TRBJ1-5; D perhaps matches TRBD1 (5 bases). The CDR3 has 12 residues. The germline V and J ends were trimmed by 1 base and 16 bases, with 14 bases remaining between them. CDR3 DNA: TGTGCCAGCAGTTTAGACGCAGGGCCTAAACATTTT. Translation gives CASSLDAGPKHF.

This rearrangement joins TRBV18 to TRBJ1-5; D gene ambiguous. Trimming shortened V by 6 bases and J by 2 bases, and 14 bases separated the two germline ends. The CDR3 is 15 residues long. The germline CDR1 and CDR2 sequences are KGHSH and LQKENI. CDR3: CASSAGSMGNQPQHF. The CDR3 DNA follows: TGTGCCAGCTCGGCCGGGTCTATGGGCAATCAGCCCCAGCATTTT.

The rearrangement joins TRBV9 to TRBJ1-5, with 11 bases that match TRBD1. This CDR3 is built from 15 residues. The V segment lost 0 bases and the J segment 8 bases; nucleotides outside the gene matches: 4. Germline CDR1 is SGDLS and CDR2 is YYNGEE. CDR3 sequence reads: CASSVGTGGWEPQHF. The CDR3 DNA reads TGTGCCAGCAGCGTAGGGACAGGGGGCTGGGAGCCCCAGCATTTT.

The chain is built from TRBV10-3 and TRBJ2-7, with D possibly being TRBD2 (6 bases). Germline lookup yields CDR1 ENHRY and CDR2 SYGVKD. The CDR3 runs to 14 residues. The ends were cut back, 10 bases at V and 1 base at J, with 17 bases in the middle. Here the CDR3 reads CATVAVSSSYEQYF. CDR3 DNA: TGTGCCACCGTAGCGGTGAGCAGTTCCTACGAGCAGTACTTC.

The genes are TRBV28 and TRBJ1-4; TRBD1 aligns across 7 bases. The V segment lost 4 bases and the J segment 5 bases; nucleotides outside the gene matches: 4. Germline CDR1 and CDR2: MDHEN and SYDVKM. The CDR3 has 14 residues. The CDR3 DNA reads as TGTGCCAGCAGTTCAGGACAGGAAAATGAAAAACTGTTTTTT. It yields the protein CASSSGQENEKLFF.

This chain connects TRBV28 to TRBJ2-1, with D possibly being TRBD1 (5 bases). Germline assignment: CDR1 MDHEN and CDR2 SYDVKM. The CDR3 totals 11 residues. Deletions cut 7 bases from V and 6 bases from J, with 7 bases between. The CDR3 DNA follows: TGTGCCAGCATTGGGGCCAATGAGCAGTTCTTC. Its translation is CASIGANEQFF.

The chain has TRBV12-3 or TRBV12-4 and TRBJ1-2; TRBD1 matches 9 bases. V lost 5 bases to trimming and J lost 5 bases; unmatched junction nucleotides: 3. The CDR3 extends over 13 amino acids. This CDR3 reads CASSATGGYGYTF. In DNA form, the CDR3 reads TGTGCCAGCAGTGCGACAGGGGGGTATGGCTACACCTTC.

The chain combines TRBV18 with TRBJ2-1; the D gene is possibly TRBD1 (6 bases). V lost 0 bases and J lost 7, with 10 bases in between. The CDR3 consists of 14 residues. Germline V lookup: CDR1 KGHSH, CDR2 LQKENI. CDR3 nucleotides: TGTGCCAGCTCACCACCCACAGGGAGAAATGAGCAGTTCTTC. Protein sequence: CASSPPTGRNEQFF. Supplemented by reference TRBV18 and TRBJ2-1, the full variable domain reads NAGVMQNPRHLVRRRGQEARLRCSPMKGHSHVYWYRQLPEEGLKFMVYLQKENIIDESGMPKERFSAEFPKEGPSILRIQQVVRGDSAAYFCASSPPTGRNEQFFGPGTRLTVL.

This clone showed up just once. The chain is built from TRBV5-1 and TRBJ2-2, with 9 bases lining up with TRBD2. The CDR3 runs 18 residues. The V gene end was trimmed by 0 bases and the J gene end by 3 bases; junction bases not matched to a gene: 9. Germline CDR1 SGHRS, CDR2 YFSETQ. CDR3 bases: TGCGCCAGCAGCTTGGAGGGGTTAGCGGGAGCCGACACCGGGGAGCTGTTTTTT. Residues: CASSLEGLAGADTGELFF.

The V gene is TRBV9, the J gene TRBJ1-1; D is unclear. V lost 0 bases to trimming and J lost 4 bases, with 13 bases between them. This CDR3 contains 15 residues. Per germline, CDR1 SGDLS and CDR2 YYNGEE. The CDR3, as DNA: TGTGCCAGCAGCGTAGGAGGCCCCGGAAGCACTGAAGCTTTCTTT. This sequence encodes CASSVGGPGSTEAFF.

This sequence joins TRBV19 and TRBJ2-7; D is perhaps TRBD1 (6 bases). V was clipped by 8 bases and J by 5 bases, with 13 bases between them. The CDR3 spans 12 residues. From germline, CDR1 is LNHDA and CDR2 SQIVND (reference sequence). CDR3 sequence (DNA): TGTGCCAGTGGGGACATCGGCGACGAGCAGTACTTC. Its protein product is CASGDIGDEQYF.

V gene TRBV6-4 combines with J gene TRBJ1-1; a possible D gene is TRBD1 (6 bases). The CDR3 has 13 residues. V lost 8 bases and J lost 1, with 11 bases in between. Germline V CDR1 and CDR2: MRHNA, SNTAGT. CDR3 coding DNA: TGTGCCAGCGGGAAGGACAGGAACACTGAAGCTTTCTTT. Translating it yields CASGKDRNTEAFF.

The chain recombines TRBV2 with TRBJ2-7, with D possibly being TRBD1 (5 bases). Trimming shortened V by 6 bases and J by 3 bases, and 12 bases separated the two germline ends. Looked up from germline, CDR1 is SNHLY and CDR2 is FYNNEI. The length of the CDR3 is 13 residues. CDR3: CASSQRGGYEQYF. CDR3 DNA sequence: TGTGCCAGCAGCCAAAGGGGTGGCTACGAGCAGTACTTC.

The chain joins TRBV6-4 to TRBJ1-3, with 8 bases fitting TRBD1. The V and J ends lost 0 bases and 3 bases, in that order; junction bases with no gene match: 4. There are 16 residues in the CDR3. Germline V gene data show CDR1 as MRHNA and CDR2 as SNTAGT. This CDR3 is CASSDSTGVRGNTIYF. CDR3 DNA sequence: TGTGCCAGCAGTGACTCGACAGGGGTACGTGGAAACACCATATATTTT.

The V and J genes are TRBV29-1 and TRBJ1-3, with 8 nucleotides matching TRBD1. The germline V gene encodes CDR1 SQVTM and CDR2 ANQGSEA. J lost 2 bases, V lost 6 bases, and 3 bases had no gene match. The CDR3 is 13 amino acids. The CDR3: CSVEQGAGNTIYF. In DNA, the CDR3 is TGCAGCGTGGAACAGGGGGCTGGAAACACCATATATTTT.

V and J are TRBV2 and TRBJ1-1, with TRBD1 identical over 8 bases. The CDR3 totals 15 residues. The V segment lost 6 bases and the J segment 5 bases; nucleotides outside the gene matches: 11. Per the germline V gene, CDR1 is SNHLY and CDR2 is FYNNEI. The CDR3 bases are TGTGCCAGCAGGTCCCAACAGGGGGTTAAGACTGAAGCTTTCTTT. It codes for CASRSQQGVKTEAFF.

This rearrangement joins TRBV10-3 to TRBJ2-2; D is possibly TRBD2 (6 bases). CDR1 ENHRY and CDR2 SYGVKD come from the germline V gene. The V end was cut by 3 bases, the J end by 0 bases, with 14 bases between. The CDR3 has 17 residues. CDR3: CAISDPGTASNTGELFF. The CDR3 DNA follows: TGTGCCATCAGTGACCCCGGGACTGCCTCGAACACCGGGGAGCTGTTTTTT.

The rearrangement joins TRBV2 to TRBJ2-6; 8 nucleotides align to TRBD1. V trimming: 5 bases; J trimming: 0 bases; junction bases outside the gene matches: 15. This CDR3 has 20 residues. Looked up from germline, CDR1 is SNHLY and CDR2 is FYNNEI. The CDR3 DNA sequence: TGTGCCAGCAGTACCAGTGACAGGGGACGAATTAGCTCTGGGGCCAACGTCCTGACTTTC. Its protein product is CASSTSDRGRISSGANVLTF.

The gene calls are TRBV18 and TRBJ1-2; TRBD1 aligns across 7 bases. Germline V lookup: CDR1 KGHSH, CDR2 LQKENI. V was pared by 3 bases and J by 7 bases, with 5 bases of the junction left unmatched. This CDR3 region has 13 residues. CDR3 residues: CASSPDGTAGYTF. CDR3 in DNA: TGTGCCAGCTCACCGGACGGGACAGCTGGCTACACCTTC.

The chain links TRBV25-1 to TRBJ2-5; D is undetermined. Trimming took 7 bases from V and 5 from J, leaving 14 bases between them. Germline CDR1 is MGHDK and CDR2 is SYGVNS. The CDR3 contains 13 residues. CDR3 residues: CASNWAVGETQYF. The DNA for the CDR3 is TGTGCCAGCAATTGGGCAGTTGGGGAGACCCAGTACTTC.

The rearrangement uses TRBV7-9 and TRBJ2-3; D gene unclear. This CDR3 has 15 residues. The V end was cut by 5 bases, the J end by 2 bases, with 14 bases between. Germline assignment: CDR1 SEHNR and CDR2 FQNEAQ (reference sequence). CDR3 amino acids: CASSARTTITDTQYF. The CDR3, as DNA: TGTGCCAGCAGCGCGCGTACTACTATCACAGATACGCAGTATTTT.

V usage is TRBV19 and J usage is TRBJ1-4, with TRBD1 matching over 8 bases. The trim removed 5 bases at V and 6 bases at J, leaving 8 bases unmatched. The germline V gene has CDR1 LNHDA and CDR2 SQIVND (reference sequence). The CDR3 is made up of 15 amino acids. Written as DNA, the CDR3 is TGTGCCAGTAGTGGAGGGACAGGCGCTTATGAAAAACTGTTTTTT. Its protein is CASSGGTGAYEKLFF.

This chain links TRBV7-6 with TRBJ2-3; a weak D match, TRBD1 (5 bases). The germline V gene has CDR1 SGHVS and CDR2 FNYEAQ. The CDR3 has 17 residues. V lost 4 bases to trimming and J lost 3 bases, with 20 bases between them. CDR3 in DNA: TGTGCCAGCAGCTCCCCCGAACAGGCCTGGGCGACAGATACGCAGTATTTT. Its translation is CASSSPEQAWATDTQYF.

This clone was detected only once. The J gene is TRBJ2-7, the V gene TRBV6-5; 9 bases fit TRBD2. The CDR3 sequence is 14 residues long. Germline V lookup: CDR1 MNHEY, CDR2 SVGAGI. J was trimmed by 3 bases and V by 6 bases; bases with no gene match: 6. The CDR3 DNA sequence: TGTGCCAGCAGCCCACGAGCGGGGGGCTACGAGCAGTACTTC. Translation: CASSPRAGGYEQYF.

This rearrangement joins TRBV14 to TRBJ2-3; 7 bases align to TRBD2. The CDR3 is 15 residues long. Trimming removed 3 bases from V and 0 bases from J; junction bases left unmatched: 3. Germline V gene lookup returns CDR1 SGHDN and CDR2 FVKESK. The CDR3 loop reads CASSHSGGSTDTQYF. The DNA of the CDR3 is TGTGCCAGCAGCCACTCGGGGGGTAGCACAGATACGCAGTATTTT.